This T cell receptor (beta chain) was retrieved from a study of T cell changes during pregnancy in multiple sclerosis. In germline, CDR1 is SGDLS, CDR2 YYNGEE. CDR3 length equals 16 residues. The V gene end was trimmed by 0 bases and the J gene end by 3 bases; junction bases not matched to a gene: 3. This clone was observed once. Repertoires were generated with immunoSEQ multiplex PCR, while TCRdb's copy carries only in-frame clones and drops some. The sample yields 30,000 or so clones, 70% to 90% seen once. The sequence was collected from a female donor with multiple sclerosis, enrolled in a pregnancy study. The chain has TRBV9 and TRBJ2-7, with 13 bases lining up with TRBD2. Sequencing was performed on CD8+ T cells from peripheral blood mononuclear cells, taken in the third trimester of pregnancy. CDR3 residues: CASSVGTSGGSYEQYF. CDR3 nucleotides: TGTGCCAGCAGCGTAGGGACTAGCGGGGGAAGCTACGAGCAGTACTTC. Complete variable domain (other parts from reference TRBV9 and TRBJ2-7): DSGVTQTPKHLITATGQRVTLRCSPRSGDLSVYWYQQSLDQGLQFLIQYYNGEERAKGNILERFSAQQFPDLHSELNLSSLELGDSALYFCASSVGTSGGSYEQYFGPGTRLTVT.